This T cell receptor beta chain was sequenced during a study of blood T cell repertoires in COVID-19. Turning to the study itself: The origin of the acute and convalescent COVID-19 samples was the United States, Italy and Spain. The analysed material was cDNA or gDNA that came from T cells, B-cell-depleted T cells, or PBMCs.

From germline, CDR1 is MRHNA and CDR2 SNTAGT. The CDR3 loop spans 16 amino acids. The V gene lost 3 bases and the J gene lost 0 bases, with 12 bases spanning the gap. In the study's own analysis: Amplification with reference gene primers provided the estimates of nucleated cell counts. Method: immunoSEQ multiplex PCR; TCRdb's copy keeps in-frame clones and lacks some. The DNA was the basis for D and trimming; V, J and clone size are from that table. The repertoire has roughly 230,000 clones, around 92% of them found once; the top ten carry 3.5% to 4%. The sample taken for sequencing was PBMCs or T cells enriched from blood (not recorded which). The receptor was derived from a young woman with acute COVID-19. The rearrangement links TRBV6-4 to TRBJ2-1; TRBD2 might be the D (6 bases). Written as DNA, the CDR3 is TGTGCCAGCAGTGAAGGCGGGATGAGCTCCTACAATGAGCAGTTCTTC. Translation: CASSEGGMSSYNEQFF.